This paragraph covers one TCR beta chain sequence. Antigen unknown. Between the trimmed V and J ends, which lost 3 bases and 7 bases, there was a span of 14 bases. CDR3 length equals 14 residues. Looked up from germline, CDR1 is SGHNT and CDR2 is YYREEE (reference sequence). The record originates from a study of OX40 agonist ivuxolimab in advanced cancers. General observations from the study: CD8+ T cells averaged more expanded clones than CD4+.

Patients were ruled out by autoimmune disease history or systemic immunosuppression. TCRdb's table, derived via immunoSEQ multiplex PCR, lists solely in-frame clones and lacks some. The sample includes about 69,000 clones, approximately 86% of them seen just once. The source was CD4+ or CD8+ T cells sorted from blood, collected in a trial of the OX40 agonist ivuxolimab. The chain is built from TRBV5-4 and TRBJ2-1; the D gene is possibly TRBD2 (6 bases). The sequence was collected from an adult with an advanced solid tumor such as melanoma, head and neck, liver or kidney cancer. The CDR3 protein is CASSSGLRLNEQFF. The CDR3 region has the DNA TGTGCCAGCAGCTCGGGACTGAGGTTGAATGAGCAGTTCTTC.